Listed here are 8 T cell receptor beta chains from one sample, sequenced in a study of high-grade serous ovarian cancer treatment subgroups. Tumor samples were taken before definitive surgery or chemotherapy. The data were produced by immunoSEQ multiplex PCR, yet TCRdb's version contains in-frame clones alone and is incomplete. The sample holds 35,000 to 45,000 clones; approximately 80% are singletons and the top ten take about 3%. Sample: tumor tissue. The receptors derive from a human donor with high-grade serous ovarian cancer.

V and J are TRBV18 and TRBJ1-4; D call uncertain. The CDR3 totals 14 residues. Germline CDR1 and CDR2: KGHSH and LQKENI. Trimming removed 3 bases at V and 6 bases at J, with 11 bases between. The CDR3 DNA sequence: TGTGCCAGCTCACCGGCCATAAGGCATGAAAAACTGTTTTTT. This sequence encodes CASSPAIRHEKLFF. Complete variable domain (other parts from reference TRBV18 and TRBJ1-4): NAGVMQNPRHLVRRRGQEARLRCSPMKGHSHVYWYRQLPEEGLKFMVYLQKENIIDESGMPKERFSAEFPKEGPSILRIQQVVRGDSAAYFCASSPAIRHEKLFFGSGTQLSVL.

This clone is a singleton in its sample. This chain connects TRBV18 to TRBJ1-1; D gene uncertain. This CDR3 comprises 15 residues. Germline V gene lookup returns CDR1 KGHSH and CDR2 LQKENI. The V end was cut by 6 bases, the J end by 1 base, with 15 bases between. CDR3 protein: CASSQAPGPNTEAFF. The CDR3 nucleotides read TGTGCCAGCTCCCAAGCGCCGGGTCCGAACACTGAAGCTTTCTTT.

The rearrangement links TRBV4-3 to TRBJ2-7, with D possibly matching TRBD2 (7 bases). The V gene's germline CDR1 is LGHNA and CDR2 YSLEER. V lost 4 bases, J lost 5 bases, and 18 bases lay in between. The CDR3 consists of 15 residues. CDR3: CASSPPGGRPHEQYF. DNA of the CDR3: TGCGCCAGCAGCCCCCCGGGGGGCCGCCCCCACGAGCAGTACTTC.

The DNA for the CDR3 is TGCGCCAGCAGCCCGGAGGCAGGGCAGGACCAGCCCCAGCATTTT. It yields the protein CASSPEAGQDQPQHF. The J gene is TRBJ1-5, the V gene TRBV5-1, with D possibly TRBD1 on 5 matching bases. CDR1 is SGHRS and CDR2 is YFSETQ in the germline V gene. The germline V and J ends were trimmed by 4 bases and 7 bases, with 18 bases remaining between them. There are 15 residues in the CDR3.

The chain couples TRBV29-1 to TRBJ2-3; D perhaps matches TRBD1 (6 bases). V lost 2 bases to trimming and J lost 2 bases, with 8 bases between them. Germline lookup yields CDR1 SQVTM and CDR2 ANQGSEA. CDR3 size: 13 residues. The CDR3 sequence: CSVERGNTDTQYF. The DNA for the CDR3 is TGCAGCGTTGAAAGGGGGAACACAGATACGCAGTATTTT.

The CDR3 sequence: CAISEGVGFWETQYF. The CDR3 DNA reads as TGTGCCATCAGTGAAGGGGTGGGGTTTTGGGAGACCCAGTACTTC. This chain uses TRBV10-3 with TRBJ2-5, with D perhaps matching TRBD1 (5 bases). V was clipped by 3 bases and J by 5 bases, with 16 bases between them. The CDR3 totals 15 residues. Germline V gene data show CDR1 as ENHRY and CDR2 as SYGVKD.

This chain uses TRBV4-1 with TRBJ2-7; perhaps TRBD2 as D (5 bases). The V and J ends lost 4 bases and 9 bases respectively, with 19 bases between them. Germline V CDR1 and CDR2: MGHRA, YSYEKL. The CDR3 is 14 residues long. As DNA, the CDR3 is TGCGCCAGCAGCCCCGGACTCGTCCTGACCGGGCAGTACTTC. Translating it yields CASSPGLVLTGQYF.

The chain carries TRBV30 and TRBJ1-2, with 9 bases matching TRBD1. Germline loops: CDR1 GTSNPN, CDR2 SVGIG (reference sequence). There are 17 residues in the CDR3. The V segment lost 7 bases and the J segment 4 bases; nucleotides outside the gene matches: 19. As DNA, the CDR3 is TGTGCCTCCATTCCGGGACAGGGACTTTCGCGATCCTATGGCTACACCTTC. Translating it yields CASIPGQGLSRSYGYTF.